This TCR beta chain was profiled in a study of T cell responses to AZD1222 COVID-19 vaccine (dated by TCRdb to about 2021). Regarding the study in general: AZD1222 recipients with second doses at about 4 weeks or about 12 weeks were pooled, because spike-specific TCR depth and breadth did not differ between schedules. TCR sequencing was performed for roughly 240 trial participants, of whom about 200 were given two doses of AZD1222 and approximately 25 were given two doses of MenACWY control vaccine. Enrollment into the trials was organized by age into subgroups of 18-55, 56-69 and 70-plus years, and those subgroups contained approximately 160, 26 and 62 TCR-sequenced participants, respectively. Overall study results and their limits: Reportedly, close to half of the unique spike-specific TCRs recognized epitopes lying outside the regions that are mutated in the B.1.351 and B.1.1.7 variants. Conclusions about previously exposed vaccinees were limited because only six AZD1222 recipients were SARS-CoV-2 seropositive at baseline. Participants were mostly white British, with more females than males. The authors suggested clonal diversity may have been underestimated. After two AZD1222 doses, both the breadth and the depth of spike-specific TCRs were significantly higher than at day 0 and than in MenACWY recipients. Because no day 14 peak-response samples were available, repertoires were characterized only after the peak T cell response. The whole spike protein was spanned by vaccine-associated CD4 TCRs, and dominant responses were seen in regions 160-218 and 743-854. The 56-69-year group was small, and its depth increase did not reach significance, likely because of low power.

V is clipped by 5 bases and J by 1 base, and the sequence between their germline boundaries is 8 bases long. CDR1 is given as MNHEY and CDR2 as SMNVEV, both from the germline V gene (reference sequence). The CDR3 starts with the cysteine, ends with the phenylalanine, and has 13 residues. Of the read, only the CDR3 DNA is kept; its 39 bases are in frame from base 1. The CDR3 regions of human TCRbeta chains were analyzed by immunosequencing. Per the source publication's procedure: Repertoire TCRs were checked for matches against a reference library of SARS-CoV-2-specific TCRs that had been generated using the MIRA antigen-specificity platform. Breadth meant the fraction of unique TCRs that were SARS-CoV-2-associated, whereas depth meant the fraction of total T cells that were SARS-CoV-2-associated. Using the MIRA data, each spike-specific TCR was assigned both to the spike region to which the TCR was reactive and to a CD4 or CD8 class. Log10-transformed breadth and depth values were compared by one-way ANOVA with Sidak's multiple comparisons tests. TCRdb took over this immuneACCESS table, retaining in-frame rearrangements with V and J assigned. Such tables are incomplete; in checked studies, under half of the missing clones stem from an unresolved V gene, and the remainder is unexplained. V, J and clone size derive from that table, while D and trimming were established from the DNA sequence. Present in this sample are about 150,000 clones, approximately 90% of which were seen just once. The top ten clones comprise 1.9% of the sample.

This clone was detected only once. Its antigen is not yet known. No base quality values were provided; no much bigger clone lies one nucleotide off. In light of the paper, this sample's time point label describes: baseline before first vaccination. The vaccinee samples were drawn from two UK trials, COV001 and COV002, one of which was a single-blind randomized controlled phase 2/3 trial testing AZD1222 (ChAdOx1 nCoV-19) in healthy adults. For TCRbeta chain sequencing, PBMC samples were collected from trial participants at day 0 and at day 28 after the second dose. Sequenced material: peripheral blood, taken on day 0 of AZD1222 vaccination. This clonotype was obtained from an adult in good health. The rearrangement joined TRBV27 to TRBJ2-5, with the D segment identity uncertain. In nucleotide form, the sequence is TGTGCCAGCAGTCCTCACCCCCAAGAGACCCAGTACTTC. Its amino acids are CASSPHPQETQYF.